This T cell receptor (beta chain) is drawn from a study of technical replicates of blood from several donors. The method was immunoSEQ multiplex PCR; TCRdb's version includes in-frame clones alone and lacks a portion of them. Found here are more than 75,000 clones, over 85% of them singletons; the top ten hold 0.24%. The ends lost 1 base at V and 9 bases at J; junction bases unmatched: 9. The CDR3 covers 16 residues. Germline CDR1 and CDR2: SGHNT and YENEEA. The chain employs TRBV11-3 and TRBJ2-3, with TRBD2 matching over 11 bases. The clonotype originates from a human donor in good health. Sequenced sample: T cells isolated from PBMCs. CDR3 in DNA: TGTGCCAGCAGCTTAGCCCGTAGCGGGGGGGCCGGCACGCAGTATTTT. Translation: CASSLARSGGAGTQYF.